Listed below are T cell receptor beta chains from one sample, sequenced in a study of T cells in Graves' hyperthyroidism and ophthalmopathy. TCRdb redid the calling of the multiplex PCR reads with MiXCR, one entry per CDR3 protein. The profile shows approximately 700,000 distinct CDR3 sequences, about 15% of them singletons. Sequenced material: blood. Receptors originate from a man younger than 35 with Graves' hyperthyroidism. Each CDR3 is given with its conserved first and last residue. Each record gives: J gene, D gene, V gene, clone size, CDR3 DNA, CDR3 protein. A D gene is named only where the DNA matches it firmly. Clone size, where shown, is once, few, many, or a class for clones that have expanded.

J: TRBJ2-1
D: .
V: TRBV18
size: many
DNA: TGTGCCAGCTCACCAACTTCTAGCGATGAGCAGTTCTTC
CDR3: CASSPTSSDEQFF

J: TRBJ1-1
D: .
V: TRBV30
size: many
DNA: TGTGCCTCGGTTAACACTGAAGCTTTCTTT
CDR3: CASVNTEAFF

J: TRBJ1-1
D: .
V: TRBV30
size: .
DNA: TGTGCCTGGGGCAGGGACACTGAAGCTTTCTTT
CDR3: CAWGRDTEAFF

J: TRBJ1-4
D: .
V: TRBV15
size: .
DNA: TGTGCCACCAGCAGAGGTGGGACAACTAATGAAAAACTGTTTTTT
CDR3: CATSRGGTTNEKLFF

J: TRBJ2-7
D: .
V: TRBV2
size: many
DNA: TGTGCCAGCAAAATCGCGGTTGGGCGGGTTTCCTCCTACGAGCAGTACTTC
CDR3: CASKIAVGRVSSYEQYF

J: TRBJ1-1
D: .
V: TRBV2
size: many
DNA: TGTGCCAGCACCGGGACGGGGAACACTGAAGCTTTCTTT
CDR3: CASTGTGNTEAFF

J: TRBJ1-2
D: .
V: TRBV28
size: many
DNA: TGTGCCAGCAGTTTATCTTGGGGGACCCCCTCCCCCTCCTATGGCTACACCTTC
CDR3: CASSLSWGTPSPSYGYTF

J: TRBJ2-7
D: .
V: TRBV2
size: many
DNA: TGTGCCAGCAGTTTCCACGAGCAGTACTTC
CDR3: CASSFHEQYF

J: TRBJ2-1
D: .
V: TRBV2
size: many
DNA: TGTGCCAGCAGTCTGGAGGTTCTCTCCTACAATGAGCAGTTCTTC
CDR3: CASSLEVLSYNEQFF

J: TRBJ2-1
D: .
V: TRBV5-1
size: .
DNA: TGCGCCAGCAGCTTGGTGGGGCCAGAACATGAGCAGTTCTTC
CDR3: CASSLVGPEHEQFF

J: TRBJ2-1
D: TRBD2
V: TRBV28
size: many
DNA: TGTGCCAGCAGTTTATGGGTAGCGGGAGGCTTTAATGAGCAGTTCTTC
CDR3: CASSLWVAGGFNEQFF

J: TRBJ2-5
D: TRBD2
V: TRBV28
size: many
DNA: TGTGCCAGCAGTTCCCCTCTTATACAAAGAATGGCTAGCGGTCCGGAGACCCAGTACTTC
CDR3: CASSSPLIQRMASGPETQYF

J: TRBJ2-1
D: .
V: TRBV2
size: many
DNA: TGTGCCAGCAGTGAAACGGATGAGCAGTTCTTC
CDR3: CASSETDEQFF

J: TRBJ2-7
D: TRBD1
V: TRBV12-3/TRBV12-4
size: many
DNA: TGTGCCAGCAGCCCGGGACAGGCGGGGTCCTACGAGCAGTACTTC
CDR3: CASSPGQAGSYEQYF

J: TRBJ2-1
D: .
V: TRBV19
size: few
DNA: TGTGCCAGTAAGGTGGGTGTGGGAGGCTCCTACAATGAGCAGTTCTTC
CDR3: CASKVGVGGSYNEQFF

J: TRBJ2-7
D: TRBD1
V: TRBV20-1
size: few
DNA: TGCAGTGCTAGAGATCTGACAGGGGGTAAGCAGTACTTC
CDR3: CSARDLTGGKQYF

J: TRBJ2-7
D: TRBD2
V: TRBV4-1
size: .
DNA: TGCGCCAGCAGCCAAGATACGACTAGCGGGAGATCCGAGCAGTACTTC
CDR3: CASSQDTTSGRSEQYF

J: TRBJ2-1
D: TRBD2
V: TRBV19
size: few
DNA: TGTGCCAGTAGGAGTGGCGGGAGGGGAAACAATGAGCAGTTCTTC
CDR3: CASRSGGRGNNEQFF

J: TRBJ1-2
D: .
V: TRBV7-2
size: many
DNA: TGTGCCAGCAGCCTCCGGGACACGGAAGGCTACACCTTC
CDR3: CASSLRDTEGYTF

J: TRBJ1-5
D: .
V: TRBV19
size: .
DNA: TGTGCCAGTAGTATGGGGATCATAGATCAGCCCCAGCATTTT
CDR3: CASSMGIIDQPQHF

J: TRBJ2-6
D: .
V: TRBV27
size: many
DNA: TGTGCCAGCAGTTCCCGAGACAGCTCCCTTTCCTCTGGGGCCAACGTCCTGACTTTC
CDR3: CASSSRDSSLSSGANVLTF

J: TRBJ2-5
D: TRBD1
V: TRBV6-1
size: many
DNA: TGTGCTAGAGAGACAGGGCAAAGTAAAGAGACCCAGTACTTC
CDR3: CARETGQSKETQYF

J: TRBJ2-1
D: .
V: TRBV29-1
size: few
DNA: TGCAGCGTTGGTGTGCGCGGCGGAGAGCAGTTCTTC
CDR3: CSVGVRGGEQFF

J: TRBJ2-1
D: TRBD1
V: TRBV16
size: .
DNA: TGTGCCAGCAGCCAAGTTAATGGTCAGGGACAGGCGTCCTACAATGAGCAGTTCTTC
CDR3: CASSQVNGQGQASYNEQFF

J: TRBJ1-4
D: TRBD1
V: TRBV27
size: many
DNA: TGTGCCAGCAGTCCTAACCCGACAGGGTATAATGAAAAACTGTTTTTT
CDR3: CASSPNPTGYNEKLFF

J: TRBJ2-2
D: .
V: TRBV27
size: .
DNA: TGTGCCAGCAGTTGGAGTTTGGACACCGGGGAGCTGTTTTTT
CDR3: CASSWSLDTGELFF

J: TRBJ2-1
D: TRBD1
V: TRBV20-1
size: few
DNA: TGCAGTGCTAGAGATGTAGACAGGGGGATTTTCGATGAGCAGTTCTTC
CDR3: CSARDVDRGIFDEQFF